A selection of T cell receptor beta chains follows, all from one sample in a study of technical replicates of blood from a handful of donors. The table came from immunoSEQ multiplex PCR; TCRdb's copy has only in-frame clones and leaves some out. Found here are 75,000 to 95,000 clones, about 93% of them singletons; the top ten hold roughly 0.25%. The specimen was T cells isolated from PBMCs. The source of these receptors is a human donor in good health. Each CDR3 is given with its conserved first and last residue. The order of the fields is CDR3 protein, CDR3 DNA, D gene, J gene, clone size, CDR3 length, V gene. The D gene is left open where the match is weak. Clone size is stated in some rows and not others, as once, few, many or a class when expanded.

CDR3: CASRLQGTNEKLFF
DNA: TGTGCCAGCAGACTACAGGGGACTAATGAAAAACTGTTTTTT
D: TRBD1
J: TRBJ1-4
size: once
length: 14
V: TRBV27

CDR3: CASSLDWQGARETQYF
DNA: TGTGCCAGCAGCTTAGATTGGCAGGGGGCTAGGGAGACCCAGTACTTC
D: TRBD1
J: TRBJ2-5
size: .
length: 16
V: TRBV7-8

CDR3: CAISTRRQDSGNTEAFF
DNA: TGTGCCATCAGTACCCGCCGCCAGGACAGCGGGAACACTGAAGCTTTCTTT
D: .
J: TRBJ1-1
size: .
length: 17
V: TRBV10-3

CDR3: CASSLSRQQYF
DNA: TGTGCCAGCAGCTTATCCCGTCAGCAGTACTTC
D: .
J: TRBJ2-7
size: .
length: 11
V: TRBV7-2

CDR3: CASSQATDRVSEQYF
DNA: TGCGCCAGCAGCCAAGCGACGGACAGGGTAAGCGAGCAGTACTTC
D: TRBD1
J: TRBJ2-7
size: .
length: 15
V: TRBV4-1

CDR3: CASSFAGEEGEQYF
DNA: TGCGCCAGCAGCTTTGCGGGGGAGGAGGGCGAGCAGTACTTC
D: TRBD2
J: TRBJ2-7
size: .
length: 14
V: TRBV5-1

CDR3: CASSQAVNQPQHF
DNA: TGTGCCAGCAGTCAGGCCGTTAATCAGCCCCAGCATTTT
D: .
J: TRBJ1-5
size: .
length: 13
V: TRBV6-6

CDR3: CASSYRGPHEQFF
DNA: TGTGCCAGCAGTTACAGGGGTCCGCATGAGCAGTTCTTC
D: TRBD1
J: TRBJ2-1
size: .
length: 13
V: TRBV28

CDR3: CASREIQGAYEQYF
DNA: TGTGCCAGCAGAGAAATACAGGGGGCCTACGAGCAGTACTTC
D: TRBD1
J: TRBJ2-7
size: .
length: 14
V: TRBV28

CDR3: CAISEAGAVYEQYF
DNA: TGTGCCATCAGTGAGGCAGGGGCGGTCTACGAGCAGTACTTC
D: .
J: TRBJ2-7
size: .
length: 14
V: TRBV10-3

CDR3: CASSYSMTSGGATQYF
DNA: TGTGCCAGCAGTTACTCGATGACTAGCGGGGGGGCAACGCAGTATTTT
D: TRBD2
J: TRBJ2-3
size: .
length: 16
V: TRBV6-5

CDR3: CASSLDGYNEQFF
DNA: TGTGCCAGCAGTCTAGACGGATACAATGAGCAGTTCTTC
D: .
J: TRBJ2-1
size: .
length: 13
V: TRBV28

CDR3: CASSEVGGQGAGQPQHF
DNA: TGTGCCAGCAGTGAAGTGGGGGGACAGGGGGCGGGACAGCCCCAGCATTTT
D: TRBD1
J: TRBJ1-5
size: .
length: 17
V: TRBV6-1

CDR3: CASPQAPGAKNIQYF
DNA: TGTGCCAGCCCACAGGCCCCAGGGGCCAAAAACATTCAGTACTTC
D: .
J: TRBJ2-4
size: .
length: 15
V: TRBV21-1

CDR3: CAISVLRGSPSSYEQYF
DNA: TGTGCCATCAGTGTTCTTAGGGGGTCACCCAGCTCCTACGAGCAGTACTTC
D: .
J: TRBJ2-7
size: .
length: 17
V: TRBV10-3

CDR3: CASSLLGETNYGYTF
DNA: TGTGCCAGCAGTTTACTGGGCGAGACTAACTATGGCTACACCTTC
D: .
J: TRBJ1-2
size: once
length: 15
V: TRBV28

CDR3: CASSSYTGVYGYTF
DNA: TGTGCCAGCAGCTCTTATACAGGGGTCTATGGCTACACCTTC
D: TRBD1
J: TRBJ1-2
size: .
length: 14
V: TRBV11-2

CDR3: CASSPRGQAEAFF
DNA: TGTGCCAGCAGCCCGAGGGGACAGGCCGAAGCTTTCTTT
D: TRBD1
J: TRBJ1-1
size: .
length: 13
V: TRBV7-8

CDR3: CASSLGGLANTGELFF
DNA: TGCGCCAGCAGCTTGGGGGGACTAGCGAACACCGGGGAGCTGTTTTTT
D: TRBD2
J: TRBJ2-2
size: .
length: 16
V: TRBV5-1

CDR3: CASSSFRTAVTTNEKLFF
DNA: TGTGCCAGCAGCTCTTTTAGGACAGCTGTTACAACTAATGAAAAACTGTTTTTT
D: .
J: TRBJ1-4
size: .
length: 18
V: TRBV5-6

CDR3: CAWGESGEQYF
DNA: TGTGCCTGGGGCGAGTCGGGGGAGCAGTACTTC
D: .
J: TRBJ2-5
size: .
length: 11
V: TRBV30

CDR3: CASNRGAGANVLTF
DNA: TGTGCCAGCAATCGGGGGGCTGGGGCCAACGTCCTGACTTTC
D: TRBD2
J: TRBJ2-6
size: .
length: 14
V: TRBV6-1